Included here is one T cell receptor (beta chain) sequence, with context. Original methodology: Amplification with reference gene primers provided the estimates of nucleated cell counts. The method was immunoSEQ multiplex PCR; TCRdb's version includes in-frame clones alone and lacks a portion of them. That table is the source of V, J and clone size, and D and trimming were worked out from the DNA. The sample has a few hundred thousand clones, about 91% seen once. In terms of age and location, participants ranged from about 18 to 95 years and lived in fewer than 30 US areas. This sample is drawn from a study of blood T cell repertoires in COVID-19. Across the whole study: Acute and convalescent COVID-19 samples came from the United States, Italy and Spain. PBMCs, B-cell-depleted T cells, or T cells were the source of the cDNA or gDNA that made up the material.

Germline loops: CDR1 GTSNPN, CDR2 SVGIG (reference sequence). The CDR3 is 12 residues long. The chain recombines TRBV30 with TRBJ1-4, with 8 positions matching TRBD1. This clonotype was obtained from a human donor in a cohort exposed to, infected with or recovered from COVID-19 (not recorded which). The donor label of this sample is uncertain. Material: PBMCs or T cells enriched from blood (not recorded which). This CDR3 is CAGAGGAEKLFF. The CDR3 DNA reads TGTGCGGGGGCAGGGGGCGCCGAAAAACTGTTTTTT.